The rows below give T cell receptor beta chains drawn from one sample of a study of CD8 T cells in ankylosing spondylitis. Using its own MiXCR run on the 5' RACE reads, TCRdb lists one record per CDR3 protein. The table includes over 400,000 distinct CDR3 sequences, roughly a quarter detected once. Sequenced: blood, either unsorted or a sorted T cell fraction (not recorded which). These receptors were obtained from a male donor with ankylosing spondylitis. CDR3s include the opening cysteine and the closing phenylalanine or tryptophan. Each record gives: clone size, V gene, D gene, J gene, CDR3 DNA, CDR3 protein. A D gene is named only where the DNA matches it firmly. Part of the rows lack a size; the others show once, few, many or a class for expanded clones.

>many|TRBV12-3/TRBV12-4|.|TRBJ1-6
TGTGCCAGCAGAAACGACAGAACCTATAATTCACCCCTCCACTTT
CASRNDRTYNSPLHF
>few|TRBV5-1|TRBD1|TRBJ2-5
TGCGCCAGCAGCCCCGGACAGGGGGCGTCGGAGACCCAGTACTTC
CASSPGQGASETQYF
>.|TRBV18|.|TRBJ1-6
TGTGCCAGCTCCCCGGCGGGGAAGCACAATTCACCCCTCCACTTT
CASSPAGKHNSPLHF
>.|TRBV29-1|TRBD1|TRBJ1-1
TGCAGCGTGGGGACAGGTTGGAACACTGAAGCTTTCTTT
CSVGTGWNTEAFF
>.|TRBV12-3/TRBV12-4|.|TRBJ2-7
TGTGCCAGCAGTTTCGGGGGGCACGAGCAGTACTTC
CASSFGGHEQYF
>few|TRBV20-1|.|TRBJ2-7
TGCAGTGCTAGCGGGAGCCCCCTCTACGAGCAGTACTTC
CSASGSPLYEQYF
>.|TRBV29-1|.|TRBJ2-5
TGCAGCGTGTACGCAGGGTATGGCGAGACCCAGTACTTC
CSVYAGYGETQYF
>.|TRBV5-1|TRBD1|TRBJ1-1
TGCGCCAGCAGTCAACTGACAGGGGAGAACACTGAAGCTTTCTTT
CASSQLTGENTEAFF
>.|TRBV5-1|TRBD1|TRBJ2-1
TGCGCCAGCAGCTTACGACAGGGTTACTACAATGAGCAGTTCTTC
CASSLRQGYYNEQFF
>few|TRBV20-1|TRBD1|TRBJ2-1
TGCAGTGCTGTTTCCGGGACAGGGACCTACAATGAGCAGTTCTTC
CSAVSGTGTYNEQFF
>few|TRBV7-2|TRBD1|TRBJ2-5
TGTGCCACCACGATCCACAGGGGAGAGACCCAGTACTTC
CATTIHRGETQYF
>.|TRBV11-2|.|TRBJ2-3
TGTGCCAGCGCGTGGGGCACAGATACGCAGTATTTT
CASAWGTDTQYF
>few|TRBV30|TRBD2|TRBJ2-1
TGTGCCTTGAGCGGGGGCGGGTCTGGCTCCTACAATGAGCAGTTCTTC
CALSGGGSGSYNEQFF
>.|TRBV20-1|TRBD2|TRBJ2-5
TGCAGTGCTAGACCACTAGCGGGGCAAGAGACCCAGTACTTC
CSARPLAGQETQYF
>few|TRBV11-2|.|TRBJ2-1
TGTGCCAGCAGCCCCCGGCCAGACAATGAGCAGTTCTTC
CASSPRPDNEQFF
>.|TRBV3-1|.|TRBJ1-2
TGTGCCAGCAGCCAAGAACCGGAAAGGCTTGGCTACACCTTC
CASSQEPERLGYTF
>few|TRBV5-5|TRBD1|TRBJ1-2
TGTGCCAGCCTACGGGACAGAGCCCTAGGCTACACCTTC
CASLRDRALGYTF